The 30 T cell receptor beta chains below all came from one sample that was sequenced in a study of blood T cell repertoires in COVID-19. The repertoire was sequenced with immunoSEQ multiplex PCR; TCRdb's copy has only in-frame clones and lacks some. The table includes some 260,000 clones, under 90% detected once. Sequencing was done on a sample of PBMCs or T cells enriched from blood (not recorded which). These receptors came from a middle-aged man who had recovered from COVID-19.

This clone was found a few times. Written as DNA, the CDR3 is TGTGCCAGCAGCTTAGTTAGCGGGGGGGCATCAGATACGCAGTATTTT. Translating it yields CASSLVSGGASDTQYF. The chain couples TRBV7-8 to TRBJ2-3; 11 bases fit TRBD2. V dropped 1 base and J dropped 4; count of bases not matched to a gene: 4. This CDR3 contains 16 residues. Germline loops: CDR1 SGHVS, CDR2 FQNEAQ.

The gene calls are TRBV7-2 and TRBJ2-2; 8 nucleotides agree with TRBD2. After removal of 2 bases from V and 6 bases from J, the junction contained 5 bases not matched to a gene. CDR1 SGHTA and CDR2 FQGNSA come from the germline V gene. The CDR3 sequence is 15 residues long. CDR3 DNA: TGTGCCAGCAGCTTAACCGGGGGGGCCCCCGGGGAGCTGTTTTTT. This translates into CASSLTGGAPGELFF.

This rearrangement joins TRBV29-1 to TRBJ2-7; D gene ambiguous. From germline, CDR1 is SQVTM and CDR2 ANQGSEA. Deletions cut 7 bases from V and 0 bases from J, with 10 bases between. The CDR3 spans 12 residues. CDR3 DNA: TGCAGCGCCGCCGGAGCCTCCTACGAGCAGTACTTC. Amino acid sequence: CSAAGASYEQYF.

Many counts were recorded for this clone. The chain combines TRBV28 with TRBJ1-5, with a weak D call TRBD1 (6 bases). Looked up from germline, CDR1 is MDHEN and CDR2 is SYDVKM. Trimming cost V 4 bases and J 9 bases, with 22 bases left between them. The CDR3 runs 16 residues. In DNA form, the CDR3 reads TGTGCCAGCAGTTCACGCCCACGCAGGGGATGGGGGCCCCAGCATTTT. It translates to CASSSRPRRGWGPQHF. The full variable domain, rest sourced from reference TRBV28 and TRBJ1-5, is DVKVTQSSRYLVKRTGEKVFLECVQDMDHENMFWYRQDPGLGLRLIYFSYDVKMKEKGDIPEGYSVSREKKERFSLILESASTNQTSMYLCASSSRPRRGWGPQHFGDGTRLSIL.

This clone has only one observation. The chain is built from TRBV30 and TRBJ2-3; 14 nucleotides line up with TRBD2. Germline values: CDR1 GTSNPN, CDR2 SVGIG (reference sequence). The J segment lost 4 bases and the V segment lost 1 base, leaving 1 base of the junction unmatched. The CDR3 is 15 amino acids. The CDR3 reads CAWSGLAGGPDTQYF. In nucleotides, the CDR3 is TGTGCCTGGAGTGGACTAGCGGGAGGGCCAGATACGCAGTATTTT.

The V call is TRBV30, the J call TRBJ2-4, with D possibly TRBD2 on 7 matching bases. The V end was cut by 8 bases, the J end by 2 bases, with 16 bases between. Germline assignment: CDR1 GTSNPN and CDR2 SVGIG (reference sequence). The CDR3 runs to 14 residues. CDR3 sequence reads: CAMGGGSSKNIQYF. The CDR3 DNA follows: TGTGCCATGGGGGGGGGCAGCTCCAAAAACATTCAGTACTTC. Supplemented by reference TRBV30 and TRBJ2-4, the full variable domain reads SQTIHQWPATLVQPVGSPLSLECTVEGTSNPNLYWYRQAAGRGLQLLFYSVGIGQISSEVPQNLSASRPQDRQFILSSKKLLLSDSGFYLCAMGGGSSKNIQYFGAGTRLSVL.

This rearrangement joins TRBV18 to TRBJ2-2; 8 positions agree with TRBD2. V lost 6 bases to trimming and J lost 6 bases; unmatched junction nucleotides: 12. Germline CDR1 is KGHSH and CDR2 is LQKENI. This CDR3 contains 16 residues. The CDR3 here is CASSPTEAGGSGELFF. CDR3 in DNA: TGTGCCAGCTCGCCTACTGAGGCGGGAGGCTCCGGGGAGCTGTTTTTT.

V and J are TRBV9 and TRBJ1-3, with TRBD1 matching 8 bases. This CDR3 is built from 16 residues. The trim removed 0 bases at V and 9 bases at J, leaving 11 bases unmatched. Germline lookup yields CDR1 SGDLS and CDR2 YYNGEE. This chain's CDR3 is CASSVGGQGSHPTIYF. For the CDR3, the DNA is TGTGCCAGCAGCGTAGGAGGACAGGGCTCACACCCCACCATATATTTT.

The table lists this clone with a count of one. The CDR3 bases are TGTGCCTGGAGTGTACTGGTTTCTGGCTCAGGGGGCTACACCTTC. Its protein is CAWSVLVSGSGGYTF. The chain recombines TRBV30 with TRBJ1-2; tentatively, D is TRBD1 (5 bases). Between the trimmed V and J ends, which lost 0 bases and 8 bases, there was a span of 19 bases. The CDR3 has 15 amino acids. Germline values: CDR1 GTSNPN, CDR2 SVGIG (reference sequence).

This sequence joins TRBV12-5 and TRBJ2-3; D may be TRBD2 (5 bases). The CDR3 is 13 amino acids. V lost 1 base and J 5 bases, leaving 7 bases between the germline ends. Germline CDR1 and CDR2: LGHNT and FRNRAP. CDR3 amino acids: CASGLDAGDTQYF. In nucleotides, the CDR3 is TGTGCTAGTGGTTTGGATGCGGGAGATACGCAGTATTTT.

This rearrangement joins TRBV7-2 to TRBJ2-3; TRBD2 aligns across 7 bases. This CDR3 is 13 amino acids long. Germline V gene lookup returns CDR1 SGHTA and CDR2 FQGNSA. The junction had 7 bases not matched to a gene; V was cut back by 5 bases and J by 8 bases. CDR3 nucleotides: TGTGCCAGCAGCGCGACGAGGGAGGGTACGCAGTATTTT. It encodes CASSATREGTQYF.

The CDR3 region has the DNA TGTGCCAGCAGTGACTCTGGAGTAGCAGGGGGGCCTGAAGCTTTCTTT. It yields the protein CASSDSGVAGGPEAFF. The V and J genes are TRBV6-4 and TRBJ1-1, with 7 nucleotides matching TRBD1. The CDR3 loop spans 16 amino acids. Germline assignment: CDR1 MRHNA and CDR2 SNTAGT. V was clipped by 0 bases and J by 6 bases; unmatched bases: 10.

The chain is built from TRBV3-1 (or the pseudogene TRBV3-2) and TRBJ2-1; tentative D call: TRBD2 (6 bases). The CDR3 length is 13 residues. Germline values: CDR1 LGHDT, CDR2 YNNKEL (reference sequence). V lost 0 bases to trimming and J lost 10 bases, with 10 bases between them. CDR3 DNA: TGTGCCAGCAGCCAAGAGGGGAGGAGGGAGCAGTTCTTC. This codes for CASSQEGRREQFF.

V usage is TRBV6-1 and J usage is TRBJ1-3, with 7 bases that match TRBD1. Losses at the gene ends were 8 bases for V and 4 bases for J; bases not matched to a gene: 8. The CDR3 has 14 residues. Germline-derived CDR1 and CDR2 are MNHNS and SASEGT. The CDR3 here is CASYNRGSGNTIYF. In nucleotides, the CDR3 is TGTGCCAGCTATAACAGGGGATCGGGAAACACCATATATTTT.

The chain employs TRBV4-2 and TRBJ2-1, with 7 bases identical to TRBD2. This CDR3 contains 18 residues. CDR1 is LGHNA, CDR2 YNFKEQ, per germline. The V gene end was trimmed by 0 bases and the J gene end by 5 bases; junction bases not matched to a gene: 13. CDR3 amino acids: CASSQDPSGMGGDNEQFF. CDR3 DNA sequence: TGTGCCAGCAGCCAAGATCCTAGTGGGATGGGAGGGGACAATGAGCAGTTCTTC.

This chain uses TRBV3-1 (or the pseudogene TRBV3-2) with TRBJ1-2; D not certain. Deletions cut 1 base from V and 8 bases from J, with 8 bases between. This CDR3 comprises 12 residues. CDR1 and CDR2 (germline): LGHDT, YNNKEL (reference sequence). CDR3 sequence: CASSQGSRGYTF. As DNA, the CDR3 is TGTGCCAGCAGCCAAGGTTCACGGGGCTACACCTTC.

The chain combines TRBV7-2 with TRBJ2-2; D may be TRBD2 (8 bases). CDR1 is SGHTA, CDR2 FQGNSA, per germline. V gave up 5 bases and J gave up 3 bases, with 22 bases separating them. The CDR3 consists of 18 residues. Here the CDR3 reads CASSLRGGGAGDTGELFF. CDR3 DNA sequence: TGTGCCAGCAGCCTGAGAGGGGGCGGAGCGGGGGACACCGGGGAGCTGTTTTTT. Using reference TRBV7-2 and TRBJ2-2 for the parts outside the CDR3, the full variable domain is GAGVSQSPSNKVTEKGKDVELRCDPISGHTALYWYRQSLGQGLEFLIYFQGNSAPDKSGLPSDRFSAERTGGSVSTLTIQRTQQEDSAVYLCASSLRGGGAGDTGELFFGEGSRLTVL.

The rearrangement joins TRBV2 to TRBJ1-1; 9 nucleotides match TRBD1. The germline V gene has CDR1 SNHLY and CDR2 FYNNEI. The CDR3 runs to 15 residues. V was clipped by 3 bases and J by 3 bases; unmatched bases: 5. CDR3 amino acids: CASSDRDRVDTEAFF. The CDR3 DNA is TGTGCCAGCAGTGATCGGGACAGGGTTGACACTGAAGCTTTCTTT.

The CDR3 spells CASSRGEEYEQYF. For the CDR3, the DNA is TGTGCCAGCAGCCGGGGGGAGGAATACGAGCAGTACTTC. This sequence joins TRBV9 and TRBJ2-7; 7 positions match TRBD2. Germline assignment: CDR1 SGDLS and CDR2 YYNGEE. The CDR3 runs 13 residues. With V trimmed by 4 bases and J by 4 bases, 5 bases remained unmatched.

The J gene is TRBJ2-3, the V gene TRBV29-1; tentative D call: TRBD2 (5 bases). V was cut by 4 bases and J by 7 bases, with 12 bases left in between. The CDR3 is 12 amino acids. Germline V CDR1 and CDR2: SQVTM, ANQGSEA. CDR3 coding DNA: TGCAGCGTTGTACGTGGGGAGAATACGCAGTATTTT. Translation gives CSVVRGENTQYF.

This chain joins TRBV29-1 and TRBJ2-1; no firm D call. This CDR3 contains 16 residues. Germline V gene data show CDR1 as SQVTM and CDR2 as ANQGSEA. V was clipped by 3 bases and J by 0 bases, with 15 bases between them. Written as DNA, the CDR3 is TGCAGCGTTGAGGTACAGCCCATGAGCTCCTACAATGAGCAGTTCTTC. Protein sequence: CSVEVQPMSSYNEQFF.

The chain links TRBV25-1 to TRBJ1-1, with D uncertain. V was trimmed by 6 bases and J by 3 bases, leaving 11 bases between them. Germline lookup yields CDR1 MGHDK and CDR2 SYGVNS. The CDR3 is 13 amino acids. The CDR3 region is CASSLPGYTEAFF. CDR3 sequence (DNA): TGTGCCAGCAGCCTCCCGGGTTACACTGAAGCTTTCTTT.

This clone was observed once. The rearrangement joins TRBV2 to TRBJ1-1; possibly TRBD1 for D (6 bases). V was shortened by 2 bases and J by 4 bases, with 8 bases between the two germline ends. The CDR3 spans 13 residues. From germline, CDR1 is SNHLY and CDR2 FYNNEI. CDR3 nucleotide sequence: TGTGCCAGCAGTGAAATGGGGGCCACTGAAGCTTTCTTT. Translated: CASSEMGATEAFF. The variable domain in full, with the rest retrieved from reference TRBV2 and TRBJ1-1, is EPEVTQTPSHQVTQMGQEVILRCVPISNHLYFYWYRQILGQKVEFLVSFYNNEISEKSEIFDDQFSVERPDGSNFTLKIRSTKLEDSAMYFCASSEMGATEAFFGQGTRLTVV.

The J gene is TRBJ2-5, the V gene TRBV5-1; unclear D gene. This CDR3 is built from 14 residues. The V end lost 0 bases, the J end lost 2 bases, and 8 bases lay between the germline ends. Germline V gives CDR1 SGHRS, CDR2 YFSETQ. The DNA for the CDR3 is TGCGCCAGCAGCTTGGGACACTCTCAAGAGACCCAGTACTTC. The encoded protein is CASSLGHSQETQYF.

This chain connects TRBV10-3 to TRBJ1-5; 7 nucleotides align to TRBD1. The ends lost 5 bases at V and 6 bases at J; junction bases unmatched: 4. The CDR3 length is 13 residues. Germline values: CDR1 ENHRY, CDR2 SYGVKD. CDR3 nucleotides: TGTGCCATCAGTCAGGGGGTAGGTCAGCCCCAGCATTTT. This gives the protein CAISQGVGQPQHF.

V gene TRBV4-2 combines with J gene TRBJ1-6; D not certain. The CDR3 covers 14 residues. V lost 1 base and J 4 bases, leaving 5 bases between the germline ends. Germline values: CDR1 LGHNA, CDR2 YNFKEQ. CDR3 protein: CASSQGQYNSPLHF. DNA for the CDR3: TGTGCCAGCAGCCAAGGGCAGTATAATTCACCCCTCCACTTT.

The chain uses TRBV4-1 and TRBJ2-7; the match to TRBD2 covers 9 bases. The CDR3 has 15 amino acids. V lost 1 base to trimming and J lost 7 bases; unmatched junction nucleotides: 8. Germline CDR1 is MGHRA and CDR2 is YSYEKL. The CDR3 reads CASSQAGAGGDEQYF. The DNA of the CDR3 is TGCGCCAGCAGCCAAGCGGGTGCGGGAGGGGATGAGCAGTACTTC.

The chain carries TRBV6-5 and TRBJ2-6; no clear D. The CDR3 spans 16 residues. With 2 bases removed from V and 2 bases from J, the gap between germline ends came to 10 bases. Germline V gene lookup returns CDR1 MNHEY and CDR2 SVGAGI. This CDR3 reads CASSYRPKPGANVLTF. CDR3 nucleotides: TGTGCCAGCAGTTACCGCCCCAAGCCTGGGGCCAACGTCCTGACTTTC.

The chain joins TRBV6-2 or TRBV6-3 to TRBJ2-7; a weak D match, TRBD2 (6 bases). The CDR3 loop spans 17 amino acids. Trimming took off 0 bases at V and 3 bases at J, with 18 bases between the two ends. Germline loops: CDR1 MNHEY, CDR2 SVGEGT. The CDR3 nucleotides are TGTGCCAGCAGTTACTCGCGAACGGGACTCCCTCACTACGAGCAGTACTTC. Its translation: CASSYSRTGLPHYEQYF.

V is TRBV2 and J is TRBJ1-1; D unresolved. The V end was cut by 10 bases, the J end by 1 base, with 13 bases between. The CDR3 is 13 amino acids. The germline V gene encodes CDR1 SNHLY and CDR2 FYNNEI. Here the CDR3 reads CATQRGQNTEAFF. The CDR3 bases are TGTGCCACACAGAGAGGGCAGAACACTGAAGCTTTCTTT.